Sequencing of this TCR beta chain was carried out in a study of T cell responses to AZD1222 COVID-19 vaccine (dated by TCRdb to the early 2020s). Describing the broader study: AZD1222 recipients given second doses at about 4 weeks or at about 12 weeks were pooled, since spike-specific TCR depth and breadth were not found to differ between the two schedules. TCR sequencing covered fewer than 250 trial participants: 200 to 210 given two doses of AZD1222 and 26 given two doses of MenACWY control vaccine. Trial participants were enrolled by age into subgroups of 18-55, 56-69 and 70-plus years, and around 150, 29 and 61 TCR-sequenced participants, respectively, were included in these subgroups. Points the paper makes about the study in general: Spike-specific TCR breadth and depth rose significantly after two AZD1222 doses compared with day 0 and with MenACWY recipients. Conclusions about previously exposed vaccinees are limited because only 6 or 7 AZD1222 recipients were SARS-CoV-2 seropositive at baseline. Participants were mostly white British and included more females than males, and it was suggested by the authors that clonal diversity may have been underestimated. The 56-69-year group was small, and its depth increase did not reach significance, likely because of low power. Because no day 14 peak-response samples were available, repertoires were characterized only after the peak T cell response. CD4 TCRs associated with the vaccine covered the entire spike protein, and the dominant responses were in regions 160-218 and 743-854. Nearly half of unique spike-specific TCRs reportedly recognized epitopes outside regions mutated in the B.1.351 and B.1.1.7 variants.

The CDR3 regions of human TCRbeta chains were analyzed by immunosequencing. As for how the authors treated the data: TCRs in the repertoires were matched against a reference library of SARS-CoV-2-specific TCRs that had been generated with the MIRA antigen-specificity platform. Breadth meant the fraction of unique TCRs that were SARS-CoV-2-associated, whereas depth meant the fraction of total T cells that were SARS-CoV-2-associated. Using the MIRA data, every spike-specific TCR was mapped to the spike region that the TCR reacted to and assigned to either a CD4 or a CD8 class. Log10-transformed breadth and depth values were compared by one-way ANOVA with Sidak's multiple comparisons tests. TCRdb provides this immuneACCESS table in a form limited to in-frame rearrangements. Some clones are lacking; in checked studies, under half of them reflect an unresolved V gene, and why the rest are absent is not known. From that table come the V and J calls and clone size; the DNA was used to work out D and trimming. The sample contains 100,000 to 150,000 clones, 75% to 90% of them found a single time. The leading ten clones occupy about 5% of the sample.

The CDR3 measures 15 amino acids from cysteine to phenylalanine. The sequence is cut down to CDR3 DNA, 45 bases in frame from base 1. Compared with germline, V lacks 0 bases and J lacks 7 bases; bases without a gene match: 3. According to the germline V gene, CDR1 reads SGDLS and CDR2 reads YYNGEE. The time point label corresponds to: baseline before first vaccination. Vaccinee samples were obtained from the UK trials COV001 and COV002, which included a single-blind randomized controlled phase 2/3 trial of AZD1222 (ChAdOx1 nCoV-19) in healthy adults. For TCRbeta chain sequencing, PBMC samples were collected from trial participants at day 0 and at day 28 after the second dose. Notes on this clone: Its cognate antigen has yet to be identified. Per-base quality was not reported, and no clone a single base away is much larger than it.

The sequencing here drew on peripheral blood, taken on day 0 of AZD1222 vaccination. The chain couples TRBV9 to TRBJ2-1; 11 bases in the middle match TRBD2. The receptor was derived from an adult in good health. The CDR3 here reads CASSVVLAGGNEQFF. The DNA sequence is as follows: TGTGCCAGCAGCGTAGTTCTAGCGGGAGGTAATGAGCAGTTCTTC.